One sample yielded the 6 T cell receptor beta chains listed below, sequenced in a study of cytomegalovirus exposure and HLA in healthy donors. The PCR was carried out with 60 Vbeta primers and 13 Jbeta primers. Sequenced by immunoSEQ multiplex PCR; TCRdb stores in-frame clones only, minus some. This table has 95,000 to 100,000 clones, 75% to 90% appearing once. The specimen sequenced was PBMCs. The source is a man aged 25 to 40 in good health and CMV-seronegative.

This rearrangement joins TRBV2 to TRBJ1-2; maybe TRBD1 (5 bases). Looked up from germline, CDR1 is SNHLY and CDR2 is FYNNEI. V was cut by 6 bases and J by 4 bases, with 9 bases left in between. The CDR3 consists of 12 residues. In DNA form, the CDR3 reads TGTGCCAGCAGCGCGGGACTCTATGGCTACACCTTC. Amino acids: CASSAGLYGYTF.

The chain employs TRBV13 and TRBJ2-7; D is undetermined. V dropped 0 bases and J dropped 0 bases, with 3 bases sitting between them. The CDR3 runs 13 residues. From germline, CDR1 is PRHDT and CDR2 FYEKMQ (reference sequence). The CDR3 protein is CASSLGLSYEQYF. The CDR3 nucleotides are TGTGCCAGCAGCTTAGGCCTCTCCTACGAGCAGTACTTC.

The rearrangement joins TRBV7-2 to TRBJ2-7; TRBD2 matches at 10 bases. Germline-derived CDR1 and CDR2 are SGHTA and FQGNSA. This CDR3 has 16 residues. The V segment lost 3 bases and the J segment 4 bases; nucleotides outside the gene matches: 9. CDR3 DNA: TGTGCCAGCAGCTTCCAAAGCGGGAGGGGTCTTTACGAGCAGTACTTC. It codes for CASSFQSGRGLYEQYF.

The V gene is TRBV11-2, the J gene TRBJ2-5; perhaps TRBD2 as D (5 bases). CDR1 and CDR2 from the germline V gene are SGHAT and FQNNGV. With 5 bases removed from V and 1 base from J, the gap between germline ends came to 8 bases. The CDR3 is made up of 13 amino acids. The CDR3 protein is CASSPGVQETQYF. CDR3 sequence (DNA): TGTGCCAGCAGCCCCGGGGTCCAAGAGACCCAGTACTTC.

CDR3 in amino acids: CASSAGQGTDTQYF. For the CDR3, the DNA is TGTGCCAGCAGCGCGGGACAGGGCACAGATACGCAGTATTTT. The genes are TRBV7-9 and TRBJ2-3; TRBD1 aligns across 8 bases. This CDR3 has 14 residues. Losses at the gene ends were 5 bases for V and 1 base for J; bases not matched to a gene: 2. Germline V gene data show CDR1 as SEHNR and CDR2 as FQNEAQ (reference sequence).

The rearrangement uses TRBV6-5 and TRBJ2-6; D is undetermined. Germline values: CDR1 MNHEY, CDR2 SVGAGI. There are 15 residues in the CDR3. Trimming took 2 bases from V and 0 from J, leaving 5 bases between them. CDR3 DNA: TGTGCCAGCAGTTACGCAGTCTCTGGGGCCAACGTCCTGACTTTC. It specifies CASSYAVSGANVLTF.